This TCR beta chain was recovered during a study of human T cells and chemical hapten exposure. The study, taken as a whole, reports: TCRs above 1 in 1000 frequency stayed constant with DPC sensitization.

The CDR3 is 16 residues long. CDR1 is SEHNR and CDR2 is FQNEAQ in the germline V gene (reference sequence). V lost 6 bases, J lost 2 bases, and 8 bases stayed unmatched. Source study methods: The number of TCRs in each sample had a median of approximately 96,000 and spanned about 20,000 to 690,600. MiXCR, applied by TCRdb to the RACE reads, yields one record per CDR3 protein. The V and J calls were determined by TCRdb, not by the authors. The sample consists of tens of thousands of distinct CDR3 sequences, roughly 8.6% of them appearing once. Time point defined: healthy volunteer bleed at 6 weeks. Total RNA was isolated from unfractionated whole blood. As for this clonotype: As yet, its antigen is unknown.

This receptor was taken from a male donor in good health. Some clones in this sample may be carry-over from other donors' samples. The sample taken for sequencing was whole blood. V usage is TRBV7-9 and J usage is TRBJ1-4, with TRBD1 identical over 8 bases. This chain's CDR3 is CASSSTGGWTNEKLFF. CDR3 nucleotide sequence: TGTGCCAGCAGTTCCACAGGGGGTTGGACTAATGAAAAACTGTTTTTT.